This record concerns one TCR beta chain sequence. TCRdb's table, derived via immunoSEQ multiplex PCR, lists solely in-frame clones and lacks some. Seen here are about 55,000 clones, 94% observed once, and the top ten hold roughly 3.5%. This entry belongs to a study of T cell changes during pregnancy in multiple sclerosis. The sequencing here drew on CD8+ T cells from peripheral blood mononuclear cells, taken in the third trimester of pregnancy. The TCR comes from a female donor with multiple sclerosis, enrolled in a pregnancy study.

The CDR3 here is CASSLAGSYTEAFF. CDR3 DNA: TGTGCCAGCAGCTTAGCGGGCAGCTACACTGAAGCTTTCTTT. The gene calls are TRBV7-6 and TRBJ1-1, with D unclear. The length of the CDR3 is 14 residues. The V and J ends lost 0 bases and 3 bases respectively, with 8 bases between them. CDR1 is SGHVS and CDR2 is FNYEAQ in the germline V gene.